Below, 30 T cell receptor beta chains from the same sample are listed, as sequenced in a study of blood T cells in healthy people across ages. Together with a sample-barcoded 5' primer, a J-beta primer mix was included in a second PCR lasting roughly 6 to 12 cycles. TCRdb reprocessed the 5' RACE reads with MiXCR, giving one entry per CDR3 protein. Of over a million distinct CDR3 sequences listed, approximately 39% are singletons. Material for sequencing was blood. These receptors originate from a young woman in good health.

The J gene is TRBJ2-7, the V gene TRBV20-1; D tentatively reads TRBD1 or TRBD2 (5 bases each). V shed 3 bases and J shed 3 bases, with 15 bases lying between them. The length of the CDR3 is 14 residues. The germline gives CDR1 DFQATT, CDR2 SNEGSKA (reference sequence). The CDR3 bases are TGCAGTGCTAGTTTACGAGGGGCCAACTACGAGCAGTACTTC. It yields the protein CSASLRGANYEQYF.

The CDR3 loop is CAWNGGPDTQYF. The CDR3 DNA reads as TGTGCCTGGAACGGGGGACCAGATACGCAGTATTTT. This chain uses TRBV30 with TRBJ2-3; perhaps TRBD2 as D (6 bases). Trimming took off 4 bases at V and 4 bases at J, with 9 bases between the two ends. Per germline, CDR1 GTSNPN and CDR2 SVGIG (reference sequence). The CDR3 consists of 12 residues.

The CDR3: CASGLVRAGGYNEQFF. CDR3 nucleotides: TGTGCTAGTGGTTTGGTAAGGGCAGGGGGCTACAATGAGCAGTTCTTC. The chain recombines TRBV12-5 with TRBJ2-1; 7 bases match TRBD1. CDR3 length: 16 amino acids. Germline V gives CDR1 LGHNT, CDR2 FRNRAP. The ends lost 0 bases at V and 3 bases at J; junction bases unmatched: 5.

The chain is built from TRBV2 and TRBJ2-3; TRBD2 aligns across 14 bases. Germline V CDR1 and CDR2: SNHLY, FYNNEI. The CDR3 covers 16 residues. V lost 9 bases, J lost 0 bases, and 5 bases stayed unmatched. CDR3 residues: CARGTSGGTSTDTQYF. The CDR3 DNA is TGTGCCAGAGGGACTAGCGGGGGAACTAGCACAGATACGCAGTATTTT.

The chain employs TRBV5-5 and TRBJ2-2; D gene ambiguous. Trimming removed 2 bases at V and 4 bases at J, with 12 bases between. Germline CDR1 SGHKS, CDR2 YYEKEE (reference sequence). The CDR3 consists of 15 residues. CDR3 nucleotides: TGTGCCAGCAGCTTAGTCGTCTCGGGCACCGGGGAGCTGTTTTTT. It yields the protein CASSLVVSGTGELFF.

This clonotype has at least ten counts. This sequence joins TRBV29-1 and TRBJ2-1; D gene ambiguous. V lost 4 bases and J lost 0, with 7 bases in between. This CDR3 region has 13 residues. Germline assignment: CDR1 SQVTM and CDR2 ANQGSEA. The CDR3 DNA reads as TGCAGCGTTGCTTCAAGCTCCTACAATGAGCAGTTCTTC. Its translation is CSVASSSYNEQFF.

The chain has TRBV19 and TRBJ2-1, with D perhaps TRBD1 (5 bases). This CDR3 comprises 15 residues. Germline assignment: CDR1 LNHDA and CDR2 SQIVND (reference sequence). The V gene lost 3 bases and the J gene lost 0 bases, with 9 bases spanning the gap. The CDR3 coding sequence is TGTGCCAGTAGTATCGGACAAGGCTCCTACAATGAGCAGTTCTTC. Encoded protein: CASSIGQGSYNEQFF. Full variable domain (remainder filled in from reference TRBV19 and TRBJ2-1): DGGITQSPKYLFRKEGQNVTLSCEQNLNHDAMYWYRQDPGQGLRLIYYSQIVNDFQKGDIAEGYSVSREKKESFPLTVTSAQKNPTAFYLCASSIGQGSYNEQFFGPGTRLTVL.

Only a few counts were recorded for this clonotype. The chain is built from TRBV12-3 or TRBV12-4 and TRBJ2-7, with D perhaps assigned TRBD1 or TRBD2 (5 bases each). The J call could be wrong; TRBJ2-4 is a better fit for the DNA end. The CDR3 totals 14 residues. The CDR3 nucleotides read TGTGCCAGCACCTGGGGGACGGCTATAAACATTCAGTACTTC. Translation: CASTWGTAINIQYF.

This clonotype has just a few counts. The CDR3 is CASSGRTGRQETQYF. In DNA, the CDR3 is TGTGCCAGCAGCGGGCGGACAGGACGCCAAGAGACCCAGTACTTC. The rearrangement uses TRBV9 and TRBJ2-5, with 7 bases fitting TRBD1. J was trimmed by 1 base and V by 3 bases; bases with no gene match: 6. CDR3 length equals 15 residues. Germline CDR1 is SGDLS and CDR2 is YYNGEE.

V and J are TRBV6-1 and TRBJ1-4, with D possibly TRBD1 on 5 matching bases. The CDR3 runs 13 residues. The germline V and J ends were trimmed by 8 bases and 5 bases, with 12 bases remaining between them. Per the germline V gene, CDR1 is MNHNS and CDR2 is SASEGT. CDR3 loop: CASEGGGNEKLFF. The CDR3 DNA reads TGTGCCAGCGAGGGTGGGGGGAATGAAAAACTGTTTTTT.

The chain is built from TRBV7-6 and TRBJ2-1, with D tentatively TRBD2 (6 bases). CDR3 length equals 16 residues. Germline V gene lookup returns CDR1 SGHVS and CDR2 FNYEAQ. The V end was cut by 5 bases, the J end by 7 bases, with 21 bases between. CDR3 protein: CASSPWGREPSNEQFF. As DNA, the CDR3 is TGTGCCAGCAGCCCCTGGGGTCGGGAGCCATCAAATGAGCAGTTCTTC.

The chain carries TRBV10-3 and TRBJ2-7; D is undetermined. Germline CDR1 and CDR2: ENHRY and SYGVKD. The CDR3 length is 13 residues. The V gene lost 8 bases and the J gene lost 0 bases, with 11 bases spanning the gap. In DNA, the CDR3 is TGTGCCATCTCCACGGTTAGCTCCTACGAGCAGTACTTC. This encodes CAISTVSSYEQYF.

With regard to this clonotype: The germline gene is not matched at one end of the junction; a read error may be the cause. CDR3 residues: CACSRTGGEENQPQHF. The CDR3, as DNA: TGTGCCTGCAGTAGGACAGGGGGCGAAGAAAATCAGCCCCAGCATTTT. The chain joins TRBV9 to TRBJ1-5, with TRBD1 identical over 11 bases. The CDR3 is 16 residues long. Germline CDR1 and CDR2: SGDLS and YYNGEE.

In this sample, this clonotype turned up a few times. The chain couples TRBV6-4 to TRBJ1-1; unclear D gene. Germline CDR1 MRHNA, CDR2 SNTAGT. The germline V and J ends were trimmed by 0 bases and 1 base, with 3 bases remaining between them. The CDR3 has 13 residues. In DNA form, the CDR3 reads TGTGCCAGCAGTGACTCGGAGAACACTGAAGCTTTCTTT. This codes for CASSDSENTEAFF.

The DNA of the CDR3 is TGTGCCAGCAGCTTGGTGGCAGGGACTAACTATGGCTACACCTTC. Translating it yields CASSLVAGTNYGYTF. This rearrangement joins TRBV5-6 to TRBJ1-2; possibly TRBD1 for D (5 bases). Trimming took off 0 bases at V and 0 bases at J, with 9 bases between the two ends. This CDR3 is built from 15 residues. In germline, CDR1 is SGHDT, CDR2 YYEEEE.

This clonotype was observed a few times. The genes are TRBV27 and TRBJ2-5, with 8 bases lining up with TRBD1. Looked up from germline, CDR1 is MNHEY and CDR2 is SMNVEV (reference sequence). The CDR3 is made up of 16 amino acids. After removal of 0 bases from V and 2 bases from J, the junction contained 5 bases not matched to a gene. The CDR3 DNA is TGTGCCAGCAGTTTATCCACAGGGGGTTTGCAAGAGACCCAGTACTTC. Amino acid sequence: CASSLSTGGLQETQYF.

CDR3 bases: TGCAGTGCTAGTGGCCAGCGGAGGAACACCGGGGAGCTGTTTTTT. Translation gives CSASGQRRNTGELFF. The chain carries TRBV20-1 and TRBJ2-2, with D possibly being TRBD2 (5 bases). Germline values: CDR1 DFQATT, CDR2 SNEGSKA (reference sequence). The CDR3 is 15 residues long. The V end was cut by 3 bases, the J end by 1 base, with 12 bases between.

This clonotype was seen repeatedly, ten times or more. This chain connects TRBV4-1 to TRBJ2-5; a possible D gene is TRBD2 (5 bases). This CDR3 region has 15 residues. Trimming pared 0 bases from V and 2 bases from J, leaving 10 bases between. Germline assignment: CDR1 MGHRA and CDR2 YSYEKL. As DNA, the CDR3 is TGCGCCAGCAGCCAAGAGTGGCGGGTTCAAGAGACCCAGTACTTC. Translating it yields CASSQEWRVQETQYF.

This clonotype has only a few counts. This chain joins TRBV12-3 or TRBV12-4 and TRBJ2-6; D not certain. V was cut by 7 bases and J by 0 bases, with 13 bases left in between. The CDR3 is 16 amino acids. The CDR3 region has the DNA TGTGCCAGCATTAACGTCTTTACCTCTGGGGCCAACGTCCTGACTTTC. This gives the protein CASINVFTSGANVLTF.

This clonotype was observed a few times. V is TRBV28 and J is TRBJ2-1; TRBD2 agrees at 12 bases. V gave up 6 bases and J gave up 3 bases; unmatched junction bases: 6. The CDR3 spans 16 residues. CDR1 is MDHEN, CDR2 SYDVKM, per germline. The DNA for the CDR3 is TGTGCCAGCAGCCAGACTAGCGGGAGTCGCTACAATGAGCAGTTCTTC. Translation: CASSQTSGSRYNEQFF.

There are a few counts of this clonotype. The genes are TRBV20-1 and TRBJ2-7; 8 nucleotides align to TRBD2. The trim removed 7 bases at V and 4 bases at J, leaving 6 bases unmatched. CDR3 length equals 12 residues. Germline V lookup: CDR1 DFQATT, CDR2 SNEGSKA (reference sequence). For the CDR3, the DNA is TGCAGTGGGGCGGGAGGAGGTTACGAGCAGTACTTC. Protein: CSGAGGGYEQYF.

The CDR3 is CASSPKRGGMFF. CDR3 bases: TGTGCCAGCAGCCCTAAGAGGGGAGGTATGTTTTTT. The gene calls are TRBV4-2 and TRBJ1-4, with D possibly TRBD1 on 5 matching bases. V was cut by 4 bases and J by 15 bases, with 15 bases left in between. The CDR3 consists of 12 residues. Germline CDR1 reads LGHNA; CDR2 reads YNFKEQ.

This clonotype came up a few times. The CDR3, as DNA: TGTGCCAGCAGTGACTATTCCTACGAGCAGTACTTC. As protein: CASSDYSYEQYF. This rearrangement joins TRBV6-6 to TRBJ2-7; a possible D gene is TRBD2 (5 bases). This CDR3 spans 12 amino acids. V shed 5 bases and J shed 1 base, with 6 bases lying between them. Per germline, CDR1 MNHNY and CDR2 SVGAGI (reference sequence).

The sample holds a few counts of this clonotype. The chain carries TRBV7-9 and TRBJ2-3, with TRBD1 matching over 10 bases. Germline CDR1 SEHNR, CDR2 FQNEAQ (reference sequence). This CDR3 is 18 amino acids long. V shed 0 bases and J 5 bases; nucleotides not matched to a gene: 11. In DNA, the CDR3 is TGTGCCAGCAGCTTAGCTCGACCGGGACAGGGGAGGAGAGATACGCAGTATTTT. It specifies CASSLARPGQGRRDTQYF.

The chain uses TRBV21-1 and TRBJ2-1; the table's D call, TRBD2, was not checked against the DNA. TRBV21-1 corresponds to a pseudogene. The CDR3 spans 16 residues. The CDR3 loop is CASSCQGGRSYNEQFF. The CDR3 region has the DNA TGTGCCAGCAGCTGTCAGGGAGGCCGCTCCTACAATGAGCAGTTCTTC.

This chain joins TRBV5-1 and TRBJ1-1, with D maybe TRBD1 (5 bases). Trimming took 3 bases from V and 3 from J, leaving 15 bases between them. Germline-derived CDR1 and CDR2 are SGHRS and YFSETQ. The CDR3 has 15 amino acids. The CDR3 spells CASSWTAGSYTEAFF. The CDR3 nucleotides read TGCGCCAGCAGCTGGACGGCAGGGAGTTACACTGAAGCTTTCTTT. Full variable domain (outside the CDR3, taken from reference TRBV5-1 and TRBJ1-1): KAGVTQTPRYLIKTRGQQVTLSCSPISGHRSVSWYQQTPGQGLQFLFEYFSETQRNKGNFPGRFSGRQFSNSRSEMNVSTLELGDSALYLCASSWTAGSYTEAFFGQGTRLTVV.

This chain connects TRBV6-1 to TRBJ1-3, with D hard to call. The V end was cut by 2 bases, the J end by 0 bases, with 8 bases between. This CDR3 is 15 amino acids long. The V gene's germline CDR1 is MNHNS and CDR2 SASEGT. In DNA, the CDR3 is TGTGCCAGCAGTGAATGGCAGGTCTCTGGAAACACCATATATTTT. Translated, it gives CASSEWQVSGNTIYF.

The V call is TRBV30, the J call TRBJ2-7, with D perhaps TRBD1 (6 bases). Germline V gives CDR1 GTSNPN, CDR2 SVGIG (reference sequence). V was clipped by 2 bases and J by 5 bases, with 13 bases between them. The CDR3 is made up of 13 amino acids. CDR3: CAWSLGAQHEQYF. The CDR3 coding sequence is TGTGCCTGGAGTCTGGGGGCGCAACACGAGCAGTACTTC.

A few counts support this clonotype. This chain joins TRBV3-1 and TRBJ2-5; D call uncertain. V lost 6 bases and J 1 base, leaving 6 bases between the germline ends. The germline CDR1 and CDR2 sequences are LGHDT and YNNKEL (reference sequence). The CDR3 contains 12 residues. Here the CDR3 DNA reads TGTGCCAGCAGGAGTTTCCAAGAGACCCAGTACTTC. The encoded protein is CASRSFQETQYF.

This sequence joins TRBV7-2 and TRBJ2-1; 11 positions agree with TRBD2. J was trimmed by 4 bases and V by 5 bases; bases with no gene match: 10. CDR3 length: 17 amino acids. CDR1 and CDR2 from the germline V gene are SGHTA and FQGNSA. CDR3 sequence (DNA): TGTGCCAGCAGCCCTAGGTTTGGGACTAGCGGATACAATGAGCAGTTCTTC. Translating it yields CASSPRFGTSGYNEQFF.